This record covers a single T cell receptor (beta chain). Its specificity is unknown. Each clinical donor contributed on average around 92,000 T cells from unsorted cryopreserved PBMC. The data originate from a study of T cells in tuberculosis. Findings and limits, study-wide: Smaller distances to GMM-specific TCRs suggested their expansion in active tuberculosis. A GMM-specific repertoire classifier reached 75% to 90% accuracy, AUROC approximately 0.93.

CDR3 length: 16 amino acids. Trimming removed 5 bases at V and 1 base at J, with 15 bases between. Germline V gives CDR1 LGHNT, CDR2 FRNRAP. TCRdb's table, derived via immunoSEQ multiplex PCR, lists solely in-frame clones and lacks some. Altogether roughly 41,000 clones are present, almost 95% being singletons, with the ten largest covering 9% to 14%. The rearrangement links TRBV12-5 to TRBJ1-5, with D perhaps matching TRBD1 (6 bases). The sequence came from a donor aged 10-29 years with latent tuberculosis or without tuberculosis infection. Some clones in this sample may be carry-over from other donors' samples. The sample taken for sequencing was PBMCs. CDR3 sequence reads: CASGIKTGGSNQPQHF. Here the CDR3 DNA reads TGTGCTAGTGGTATAAAGACAGGCGGGAGCAATCAGCCCCAGCATTTT.